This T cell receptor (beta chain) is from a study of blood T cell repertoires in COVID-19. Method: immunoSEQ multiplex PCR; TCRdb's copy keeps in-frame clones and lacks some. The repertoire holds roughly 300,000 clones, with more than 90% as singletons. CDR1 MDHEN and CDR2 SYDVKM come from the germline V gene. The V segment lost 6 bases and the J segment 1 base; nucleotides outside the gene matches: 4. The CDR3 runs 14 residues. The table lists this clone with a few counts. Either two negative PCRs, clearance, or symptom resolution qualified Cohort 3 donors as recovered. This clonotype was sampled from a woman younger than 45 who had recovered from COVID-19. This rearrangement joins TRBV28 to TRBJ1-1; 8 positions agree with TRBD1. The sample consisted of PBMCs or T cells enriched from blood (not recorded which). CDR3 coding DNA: TGTGCCAGCAGGCGGGACAGGCGGAACACTGAAGCTTTCTTT. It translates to CASRRDRRNTEAFF.